Following are 22 T cell receptor beta chains from one sample sequenced in a study of cytomegalovirus exposure and HLA in healthy donors. Use of 60 Vbeta and 13 Jbeta primers characterized the PCR. The data were produced by immunoSEQ multiplex PCR, yet TCRdb's version contains in-frame clones alone and is incomplete. This repertoire includes about 75,000 clones. The sequenced sample consisted of PBMCs. All receptors derive from a man in his forties or fifties in good health and CMV-seronegative.

The chain combines TRBV30 with TRBJ2-3; no clear D gene. Germline V gene lookup returns CDR1 GTSNPN and CDR2 SVGIG (reference sequence). CDR3 length: 13 amino acids. The V end was cut by 0 bases, the J end by 9 bases, with 13 bases between. The CDR3: CAWSVETMGTQYF. CDR3 nucleotides: TGTGCCTGGAGTGTAGAGACAATGGGCACGCAGTATTTT.

The J gene is TRBJ1-3, the V gene TRBV4-2; 10 bases map to TRBD1. The V segment lost 1 base and the J segment 0 bases; nucleotides outside the gene matches: 0. The V gene's germline CDR1 is LGHNA and CDR2 YNFKEQ. The CDR3 covers 16 residues. The CDR3 region is CASSQGQGASGNTIYF. The CDR3 nucleotides read TGTGCCAGCAGCCAAGGACAGGGGGCCTCTGGAAACACCATATATTTT.

The chain is built from TRBV15 and TRBJ1-1; D not resolved. Trimming removed 1 base from V and 6 bases from J, with 12 bases in between. CDR3 length: 14 amino acids. Germline lookup yields CDR1 LNHNV and CDR2 YYDKDF (reference sequence). The CDR3, as DNA: TGTGCCACCAGCAGAGGTAGGAACGGGGCTGAAGCTTTCTTT. Translated: CATSRGRNGAEAFF. The full variable domain, in which reference TRBV15 and TRBJ1-1 provide the parts outside the CDR3, is DAMVIQNPRYQVTQFGKPVTLSCSQTLNHNVMYWYQQKSSQAPKLLFHYYDKDFNNEADTPDNFQSRRPNTSFCFLDIRSPGLGDTAMYLCATSRGRNGAEAFFGQGTRLTVV.

The chain employs TRBV5-1 and TRBJ2-7, with D tentatively TRBD1 (7 bases). This CDR3 region has 14 residues. Trimming cost V 3 bases and J 3 bases, with 13 bases left between them. CDR1 SGHRS and CDR2 YFSETQ come from the germline V gene. CDR3 DNA sequence: TGCGCCAGCAGCTCCAGGGGGGTCTACTACGAGCAGTACTTC. Translated: CASSSRGVYYEQYF.

The chain couples TRBV14 to TRBJ2-7; TRBD1 might be the D (5 bases). Looked up from germline, CDR1 is SGHDN and CDR2 is FVKESK. The germline V and J ends were trimmed by 1 base and 3 bases, with 10 bases remaining between them. This CDR3 has 14 residues. This CDR3 is CASSQGGRDYEQYF. The DNA of the CDR3 is TGTGCCAGCAGCCAAGGGGGCAGAGACTACGAGCAGTACTTC.

CDR3 in amino acids: CASSVVEDSKAFF. In DNA, the CDR3 is TGTGCCAGCAGCGTAGTGGAGGACAGTAAAGCTTTCTTT. The chain links TRBV9 to TRBJ1-1; D perhaps matches TRBD1 (6 bases). CDR1 and CDR2 from the germline V gene are SGDLS and YYNGEE. V lost 0 bases, J lost 9 bases, and 12 bases lay in between. The CDR3 is 13 residues long.

The chain links TRBV5-5 to TRBJ2-5; tentative D call: TRBD2 (6 bases). CDR1 is SGHKS, CDR2 YYEKEE, per germline (reference sequence). CDR3 length: 16 residues. Trimming took 1 base from V and 2 from J, leaving 15 bases between them. The DNA for the CDR3 is TGTGCCAGCAGCTTGCTGCGTTTGGGGAGGCAAGAGACCCAGTACTTC. This gives the protein CASSLLRLGRQETQYF.

This sequence joins TRBV10-3 and TRBJ2-7; D may be TRBD2 (5 bases). Trimming pared 4 bases from V and 2 bases from J, leaving 21 bases between. The CDR3 runs to 17 residues. The germline gives CDR1 ENHRY, CDR2 SYGVKD. In DNA form, the CDR3 reads TGTGCCATCAGTGGGCCCCCGGGAAGCACCCACACCTACGAGCAGTACTTC. Residues: CAISGPPGSTHTYEQYF.

The chain is built from TRBV11-2 and TRBJ1-1; 8 bases fit TRBD1. V trimming: 1 base; J trimming: 0 bases; junction bases outside the gene matches: 4. This CDR3 comprises 16 residues. Germline lookup yields CDR1 SGHAT and CDR2 FQNNGV. The CDR3 reads CASSLGGQGLNTEAFF. CDR3 nucleotides: TGTGCCAGCAGCTTAGGCGGACAGGGCTTGAACACTGAAGCTTTCTTT.

The J gene is TRBJ2-3, the V gene TRBV14, with D perhaps matching TRBD1 (6 bases). Germline CDR1 is SGHDN and CDR2 is FVKESK. V was cut by 5 bases and J by 3 bases, with 15 bases left in between. The CDR3 runs to 15 residues. CDR3 region: CASSTGYGWTDTQYF. CDR3 DNA: TGTGCCAGCAGCACAGGGTACGGTTGGACAGATACGCAGTATTTT.

V usage is TRBV19 and J usage is TRBJ1-2; TRBD1 might be the D (6 bases). Trimming removed 5 bases at V and 8 bases at J, with 21 bases between. Germline CDR1 LNHDA, CDR2 SQIVND (reference sequence). The CDR3 loop spans 15 amino acids. The CDR3 is CASSPQGQPTSGYTF. CDR3 DNA: TGTGCCAGTAGTCCCCAAGGACAGCCTACTTCGGGCTACACCTTC. Using reference TRBV19 and TRBJ1-2 for the parts outside the CDR3, the full variable domain is DGGITQSPKYLFRKEGQNVTLSCEQNLNHDAMYWYRQDPGQGLRLIYYSQIVNDFQKGDIAEGYSVSREKKESFPLTVTSAQKNPTAFYLCASSPQGQPTSGYTFGSGTRLTVV.

The rearrangement joins TRBV7-3 to TRBJ2-5; tentatively, D is TRBD1 (5 bases). Looked up from germline, CDR1 is SGHTA and CDR2 is FQGTGA. This CDR3 has 13 amino acids. V gave up 5 bases and J gave up 2 bases, with 9 bases separating them. CDR3 DNA sequence: TGTGCCAGCAGCCGACAGACTCAAGAGACCCAGTACTTC. It specifies CASSRQTQETQYF. The full variable domain, rest sourced from reference TRBV7-3 and TRBJ2-5, is GAGVSQTPSNKVTEKGKYVELRCDPISGHTALYWYRQSLGQGPEFLIYFQGTGAADDSGLPNDRFFAVRPEGSVSTLKIQRTERGDSAVYLCASSRQTQETQYFGPGTRLLVL.

This chain joins TRBV10-3 and TRBJ1-2, with 9 nucleotides matching TRBD1. V was pared by 5 bases and J by 1 base, with 2 bases of the junction left unmatched. CDR1 and CDR2 (germline): ENHRY, SYGVKD. CDR3 length equals 14 residues. CDR3 bases: TGTGCCATCAGTACGACAGGGGGTAACTATGGCTACACCTTC. Its protein is CAISTTGGNYGYTF.

The chain uses TRBV6-1 and TRBJ1-3, with 10 bases that match TRBD1. There are 15 residues in the CDR3. V was clipped by 4 bases and J by 2 bases; unmatched bases: 2. Germline V CDR1 and CDR2: MNHNS, SASEGT. The CDR3 region is CASSGGQGAGNTIYF. CDR3 nucleotides: TGTGCCAGCAGTGGCGGACAGGGGGCTGGAAACACCATATATTTT.

The chain couples TRBV4-2 to TRBJ2-2; 8 bases align to TRBD2. V shed 4 bases, J shed 7 bases, and the junction held 14 bases outside the gene matches. The V gene's germline CDR1 is LGHNA and CDR2 YNFKEQ. The CDR3 totals 17 residues. CDR3 sequence: CASSPGGAGGRIGELFF. The CDR3 DNA is TGTGCCAGCAGCCCGGGTGGTGCGGGGGGCCGGATCGGGGAGCTGTTTTTT.

The chain employs TRBV15 and TRBJ2-5; TRBD1 matches at 7 bases. Per the germline V gene, CDR1 is LNHNV and CDR2 is YYDKDF (reference sequence). The length of the CDR3 is 15 residues. After removal of 2 bases from V and 5 bases from J, the junction contained 8 bases not matched to a gene. Here the CDR3 reads CATSRRLTGWETQYF. The DNA for the CDR3 is TGTGCCACCAGCAGAAGGTTGACAGGGTGGGAGACCCAGTACTTC.

The chain joins TRBV11-3 to TRBJ1-2; no clear D. Germline V gene sequence: CDR1 SGHNT, CDR2 YENEEA. There are 13 residues in the CDR3. The ends were cut back, 3 bases at V and 2 bases at J, with 7 bases in the middle. The CDR3 here is CASSFSGNYGYTF. CDR3 DNA sequence: TGTGCCAGCAGCTTCTCGGGAAACTATGGCTACACCTTC.

This chain joins TRBV7-9 and TRBJ2-7, with TRBD1 identical over 9 bases. This CDR3 comprises 16 residues. Germline values: CDR1 SEHNR, CDR2 FQNEAQ (reference sequence). The V and J ends lost 3 bases and 5 bases, in that order; junction bases with no gene match: 11. CDR3 nucleotides: TGTGCCAGCAGCTTCGCAACCGGGACAGGGATCCACGAGCAGTACTTC. This sequence encodes CASSFATGTGIHEQYF.

The V and J genes are TRBV4-1 and TRBJ2-7; possibly TRBD1 for D (6 bases). V lost 4 bases to trimming and J lost 2 bases, with 15 bases between them. CDR1 is MGHRA and CDR2 is YSYEKL in the germline V gene. The CDR3 has 15 amino acids. The CDR3 coding sequence is TGCGCCAGCAGCCCACCCGGGACAACGACCTACGAGCAGTACTTC. Translation gives CASSPPGTTTYEQYF.

The J gene is TRBJ2-5, the V gene TRBV18; a possible D gene is TRBD1 (6 bases). Trimming took off 2 bases at V and 1 base at J, with 8 bases between the two ends. This CDR3 is built from 14 residues. Germline V CDR1 and CDR2: KGHSH, LQKENI. For the CDR3, the DNA is TGTGCCAGCTCACCATTGGACAGCCAAGAGACCCAGTACTTC. This translates into CASSPLDSQETQYF.

The chain links TRBV14 to TRBJ1-2; TRBD1 is a possible D gene (6 bases). The germline V gene has CDR1 SGHDN and CDR2 FVKESK. The CDR3 covers 15 residues. Trimming shortened V by 2 bases and J by 0 bases, and 10 bases separated the two germline ends. The chain's CDR3 is CASSQTGTANYGYTF. The CDR3 nucleotides read TGTGCCAGCAGCCAAACAGGGACCGCTAACTATGGCTACACCTTC.

V and J are TRBV2 and TRBJ2-1, with 7 nucleotides matching TRBD2. The junction had 9 bases not matched to a gene; V was cut back by 4 bases and J by 9 bases. The germline V gene encodes CDR1 SNHLY and CDR2 FYNNEI. This CDR3 is built from 14 residues. CDR3 nucleotides: TGTGCCAGCAGTGTCAGGCCGGGGGAGGGTGAGCAGTTCTTC. This sequence encodes CASSVRPGEGEQFF.